This T cell receptor (beta chain) appears in the sequencing data of a study of blood T cell repertoires in COVID-19. Overall study: In each case, the material was cDNA or gDNA derived from T cells, B-cell-depleted T cells, or PBMCs.

J was trimmed by 8 bases and V by 7 bases; bases with no gene match: 7. There are 14 residues in the CDR3. Per germline, CDR1 SGHAT and CDR2 FQDESV (reference sequence). Assay used: immunoSEQ multiplex PCR; TCRdb lists only in-frame clones, some missing. The sample includes about 230,000 clones, 85% to 90% of them seen just once. J is TRBJ2-1 and V is TRBV11-1; 11 positions agree with TRBD2. The source material was peripheral blood. The sequence derives from a man between 45 and 60 years old with COVID-19, enrolled during active disease. The CDR3 protein is CASKLLAGVYEQFF. The CDR3 DNA reads as TGTGCCAGCAAGTTACTAGCGGGAGTTTATGAGCAGTTCTTC.